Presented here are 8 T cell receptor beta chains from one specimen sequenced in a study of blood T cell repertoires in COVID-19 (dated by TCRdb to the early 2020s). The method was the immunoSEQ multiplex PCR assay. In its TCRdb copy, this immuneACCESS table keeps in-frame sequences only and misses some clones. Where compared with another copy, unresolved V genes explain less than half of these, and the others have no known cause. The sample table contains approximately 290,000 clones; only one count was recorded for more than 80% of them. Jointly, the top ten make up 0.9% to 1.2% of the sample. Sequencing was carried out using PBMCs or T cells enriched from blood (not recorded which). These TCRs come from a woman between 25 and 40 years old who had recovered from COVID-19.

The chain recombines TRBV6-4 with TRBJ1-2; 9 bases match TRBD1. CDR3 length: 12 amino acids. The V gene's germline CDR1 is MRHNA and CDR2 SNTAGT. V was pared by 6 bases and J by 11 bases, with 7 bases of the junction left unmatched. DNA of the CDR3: TGTGCCAGCAGGGATACAGGGGGCGCGTACACCTTC. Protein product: CASRDTGGAYTF.

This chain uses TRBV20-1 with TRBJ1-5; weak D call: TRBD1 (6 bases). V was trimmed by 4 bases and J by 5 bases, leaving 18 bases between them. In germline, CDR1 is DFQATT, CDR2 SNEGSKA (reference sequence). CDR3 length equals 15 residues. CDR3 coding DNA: TGCAGTGCTAATGACCCCCAGGGGTTGTATCAGCCCCAGCATTTT. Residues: CSANDPQGLYQPQHF.

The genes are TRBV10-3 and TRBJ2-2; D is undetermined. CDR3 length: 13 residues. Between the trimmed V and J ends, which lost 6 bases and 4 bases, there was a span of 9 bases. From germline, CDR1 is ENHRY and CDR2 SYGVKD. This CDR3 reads CAISPLSTGELFF. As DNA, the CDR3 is TGTGCCATCAGCCCGCTTAGCACCGGGGAGCTGTTTTTT.

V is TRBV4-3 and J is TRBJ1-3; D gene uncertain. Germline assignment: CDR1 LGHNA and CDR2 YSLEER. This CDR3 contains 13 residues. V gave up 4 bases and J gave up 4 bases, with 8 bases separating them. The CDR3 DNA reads TGCGCCAGCAGCCCTAGACTGGGAAACACCATATATTTT. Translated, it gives CASSPRLGNTIYF.

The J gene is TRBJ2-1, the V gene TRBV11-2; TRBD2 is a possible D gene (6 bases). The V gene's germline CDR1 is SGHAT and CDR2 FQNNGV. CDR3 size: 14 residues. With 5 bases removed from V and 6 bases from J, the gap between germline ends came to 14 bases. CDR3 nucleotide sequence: TGTGCCAGCAGCATTAGCGGACCTACCAATGAGCAGTTCTTC. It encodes CASSISGPTNEQFF.

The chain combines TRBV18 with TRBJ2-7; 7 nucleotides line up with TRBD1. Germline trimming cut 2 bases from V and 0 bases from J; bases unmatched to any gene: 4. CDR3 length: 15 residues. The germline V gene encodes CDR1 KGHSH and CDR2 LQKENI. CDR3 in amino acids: CASSPNQGDSYEQYF. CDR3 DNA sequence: TGTGCCAGCTCACCAAATCAGGGGGACTCCTACGAGCAGTACTTC.

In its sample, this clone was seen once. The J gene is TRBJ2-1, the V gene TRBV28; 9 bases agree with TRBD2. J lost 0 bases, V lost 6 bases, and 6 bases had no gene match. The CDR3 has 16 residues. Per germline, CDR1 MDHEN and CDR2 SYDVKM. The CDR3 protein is CASSLRGGSSYNEQFF. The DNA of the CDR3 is TGTGCCAGCAGCCTGCGGGGGGGCAGCTCCTACAATGAGCAGTTCTTC.

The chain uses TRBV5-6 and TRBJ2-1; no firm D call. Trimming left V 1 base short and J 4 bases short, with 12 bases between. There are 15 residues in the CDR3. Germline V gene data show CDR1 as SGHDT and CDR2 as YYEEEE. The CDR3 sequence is CASSLFQTAYNEQFF. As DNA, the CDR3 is TGTGCCAGCAGCTTGTTTCAAACAGCATACAATGAGCAGTTCTTC.